Listed here are 21 T cell receptor beta chains from one sample, sequenced in a study of blood T cell repertoires in COVID-19. Data came from immunoSEQ multiplex PCR; TCRdb stores just in-frame clones and leaves some out. The top ten clones hold approximately 2.4% of a sample with a few hundred thousand clones, roughly 87% of them seen once. Sequenced: peripheral blood. The receptors were gathered from a man aged 18 to 30 with active or convalescent COVID-19.

The chain links TRBV7-6 to TRBJ2-5; 9 bases are shared with TRBD2. Germline V lookup: CDR1 SGHVS, CDR2 FNYEAQ. V shed 5 bases and J 5 bases; nucleotides not matched to a gene: 9. The CDR3 is 15 residues long. The CDR3 DNA sequence: TGTGCCAGCAGCCCCTCCTCGGGGACTAGCGAGACCCAGTACTTC. It encodes CASSPSSGTSETQYF.

V gene TRBV9 combines with J gene TRBJ2-2; 7 nucleotides line up with TRBD2. The CDR3 covers 16 residues. V shed 0 bases and J 6 bases; nucleotides not matched to a gene: 8. The germline V gene encodes CDR1 SGDLS and CDR2 YYNGEE. CDR3 nucleotide sequence: TGTGCCAGCAGCGTAGAGGCGGGAGCGGGTCCCGGGGAGCTGTTTTTT. Translated, it gives CASSVEAGAGPGELFF.

The chain links TRBV3-1 (or the pseudogene TRBV3-2) to TRBJ2-7; D perhaps matches TRBD1 (5 bases). V dropped 0 bases and J dropped 0 bases, with 12 bases sitting between them. Per the germline V gene, CDR1 is LGHDT and CDR2 is YNNKEL (reference sequence). This CDR3 has 16 residues. The CDR3 bases are TGTGCCAGCAGCCAAGATGGGCAGGGCGGCTCCTACGAGCAGTACTTC. Translating gives CASSQDGQGGSYEQYF.

The chain couples TRBV6-5 to TRBJ1-2, with D unclear. CDR1 is MNHEY and CDR2 is SVGAGI in the germline V gene. Trimming pared 4 bases from V and 8 bases from J, leaving 11 bases between. CDR3 length equals 12 residues. The CDR3, as DNA: TGTGCCAGCAGTTCCCCAGGTGGGGGCTACACCTTC. Translated, it gives CASSSPGGGYTF.

The V and J genes are TRBV6-5 and TRBJ1-1, with D uncertain. The CDR3 totals 13 residues. Germline lookup yields CDR1 MNHEY and CDR2 SVGAGI. Trimming left V 2 bases short and J 4 bases short, with 8 bases between. Written as DNA, the CDR3 is TGTGCCAGCAGTTACCGGGGTAGCACTGAAGCTTTCTTT. Its translation is CASSYRGSTEAFF.

This chain links TRBV5-6 with TRBJ1-6; possibly TRBD1 for D (6 bases). Germline-derived CDR1 and CDR2 are SGHDT and YYEEEE. The CDR3 loop spans 17 amino acids. V lost 5 bases, J lost 1 base, and 16 bases lay in between. The CDR3 sequence is CASSSGTGRSYNSPLHF. In DNA form, the CDR3 reads TGTGCCAGCAGTTCAGGCACAGGGCGGTCCTATAATTCACCCCTCCACTTT.

The rearrangement uses TRBV10-3 and TRBJ2-3, with 11 bases identical to TRBD2. CDR3 length: 13 amino acids. V gave up 9 bases and J gave up 2 bases; unmatched junction bases: 1. Germline CDR1 ENHRY, CDR2 SYGVKD. CDR3 sequence: CAILAGVTDTQYF. The CDR3 coding sequence is TGTGCCATACTAGCGGGGGTCACAGATACGCAGTATTTT.

The chain has TRBV15 and TRBJ1-5; D call uncertain. The CDR3 runs to 14 residues. Germline CDR1 and CDR2: LNHNV and YYDKDF (reference sequence). The V and J ends lost 3 bases and 0 bases respectively, with 6 bases between them. The CDR3 coding sequence is TGTGCCACCAGCAGGAGAGGTAGCAATCAGCCCCAGCATTTT. Protein: CATSRRGSNQPQHF.

This rearrangement joins TRBV7-9 to TRBJ2-1, with TRBD2 identical over 8 bases. Germline V gives CDR1 SEHNR, CDR2 FQNEAQ (reference sequence). The CDR3 is made up of 16 amino acids. The junction had 6 bases not matched to a gene; V was cut back by 3 bases and J by 2 bases. The CDR3 here is CASSFRLASTYNEQFF. The DNA of the CDR3 is TGTGCCAGCAGCTTTAGACTAGCGAGTACCTACAATGAGCAGTTCTTC. Based on the CDR3 plus reference TRBV7-9 and TRBJ2-1, the full variable domain is DTGVSQNPRHKITKRGQNVTFRCDPISEHNRLYWYRQTLGQGPEFLTYFQNEAQLEKSRLLSDRFSAERPKGSFSTLEIQRTEQGDSAMYLCASSFRLASTYNEQFFGPGTRLTVL.

This sequence joins TRBV5-1 and TRBJ2-7, with 7 nucleotides matching TRBD1. J gave up 6 bases and V 0 bases, and 12 bases lay outside the gene matches. Per germline, CDR1 SGHRS and CDR2 YFSETQ. The length of the CDR3 is 16 residues. CDR3 residues: CASSLVRGTVLGEQYF. The CDR3 DNA is TGCGCCAGCAGCTTGGTTAGAGGGACAGTTCTCGGCGAGCAGTACTTC.

This rearrangement joins TRBV3-1 (or the pseudogene TRBV3-2) to TRBJ1-1, with TRBD1 matching 8 bases. The V gene's germline CDR1 is LGHDT and CDR2 YNNKEL (reference sequence). V shed 4 bases, J shed 4 bases, and the junction held 5 bases outside the gene matches. CDR3 length: 14 residues. The CDR3 is CASSRSTGATEAFF. The DNA of the CDR3 is TGTGCCAGCAGCCGATCGACAGGGGCCACTGAAGCTTTCTTT.

This rearrangement joins TRBV6-5 to TRBJ1-1; D gene unclear. There are 15 residues in the CDR3. Trimming took off 1 base at V and 0 bases at J, with 9 bases between the two ends. Germline CDR1 reads MNHEY; CDR2 reads SVGAGI. The CDR3 protein is CASSYWENMNTEAFF. The CDR3, as DNA: TGTGCCAGCAGTTACTGGGAGAACATGAACACTGAAGCTTTCTTT.

The chain couples TRBV15 to TRBJ2-7, with D possibly matching TRBD1 (6 bases). V dropped 0 bases and J dropped 4 bases, with 13 bases sitting between them. The CDR3 is made up of 15 amino acids. CDR1 LNHNV and CDR2 YYDKDF come from the germline V gene (reference sequence). The CDR3 nucleotides read TGTGCCACCAGCAGAGAGGGGACAACAAGATACGAGCAGTACTTC. It encodes CATSREGTTRYEQYF.

The chain links TRBV27 to TRBJ2-1, with D maybe TRBD1 (5 bases). The germline V and J ends were trimmed by 5 bases and 8 bases, with 10 bases remaining between them. Germline assignment: CDR1 MNHEY and CDR2 SMNVEV (reference sequence). CDR3 length: 12 amino acids. The CDR3 region is CASSGRVDEQFF. DNA of the CDR3: TGTGCCAGCAGTGGCAGGGTTGATGAGCAGTTCTTC.

The genes are TRBV28 and TRBJ2-7; 8 positions agree with TRBD1. This CDR3 has 14 residues. V gave up 5 bases and J gave up 1 base; unmatched junction bases: 4. Per the germline V gene, CDR1 is MDHEN and CDR2 is SYDVKM. Here the CDR3 DNA reads TGTGCCAGCAGTCCGGGGACAGGATCCTACGAGCAGTACTTC. Translating gives CASSPGTGSYEQYF.

V is TRBV27 and J is TRBJ2-7; no definite D call. CDR1 is MNHEY and CDR2 is SMNVEV in the germline V gene (reference sequence). Between the trimmed V and J ends, which lost 0 bases and 9 bases, there was a span of 12 bases. The CDR3 is made up of 13 amino acids. This CDR3 reads CASSLSIGFGQYF. The CDR3 bases are TGTGCCAGCAGTTTATCGATCGGTTTCGGGCAGTACTTC.

This chain joins TRBV7-2 and TRBJ1-5; D perhaps matches TRBD1 (5 bases). This CDR3 has 15 amino acids. Trimming removed 2 bases at V and 0 bases at J, with 8 bases between. Germline V gene data show CDR1 as SGHTA and CDR2 as FQGNSA. CDR3 residues: CASSLQGYSNQPQHF. The CDR3 DNA reads as TGTGCCAGCAGCTTACAGGGTTATAGCAATCAGCCCCAGCATTTT.

A word on this clone: This sample also contains other DNA sequences that code for the same CDR3. This rearrangement joins TRBV11-2 to TRBJ1-3; D is undetermined. Deletions cut 1 base from V and 0 bases from J, with 7 bases between. This CDR3 has 15 amino acids. Germline assignment: CDR1 SGHAT and CDR2 FQNNGV. The CDR3 nucleotides read TGTGCCAGCAGCTTAGTCCTATCCTCTGGAAACACCATATATTTT. It codes for CASSLVLSSGNTIYF.

The chain is built from TRBV7-2 and TRBJ2-5; 11 bases line up with TRBD2. Germline V gene sequence: CDR1 SGHTA, CDR2 FQGNSA. Trimming at V came to 5 bases and at J to 4 bases, leaving 9 bases not matched to a gene. CDR3 size: 16 residues. CDR3 amino acids: CASSARLAGQLETQYF. The CDR3 DNA sequence: TGTGCCAGCAGCGCACGACTAGCGGGGCAACTAGAGACCCAGTACTTC.

V gene TRBV2 combines with J gene TRBJ1-5; 9 bases match TRBD1. The junction had 10 bases not matched to a gene; V was cut back by 5 bases and J by 5 bases. Germline CDR1 SNHLY, CDR2 FYNNEI. There are 16 residues in the CDR3. The CDR3 nucleotides are TGTGCCAGCAGTAGAGACGGACAGGGGTTCTATCAGCCCCAGCATTTT. It translates to CASSRDGQGFYQPQHF. Looking up the rest from reference TRBV2 and TRBJ1-5 gives the full variable domain: EPEVTQTPSHQVTQMGQEVILRCVPISNHLYFYWYRQILGQKVEFLVSFYNNEISEKSEIFDDQFSVERPDGSNFTLKIRSTKLEDSAMYFCASSRDGQGFYQPQHFGDGTRLSIL.

The chain has TRBV6-1 and TRBJ1-5; D unclear. The CDR3 extends over 14 amino acids. V gave up 1 base and J gave up 7 bases, with 11 bases separating them. The germline gives CDR1 MNHNS, CDR2 SASEGT. DNA of the CDR3: TGTGCCAGCAGTGAAGTGAGAGGGTTCCAGCCCCAGCATTTT. The encoded protein is CASSEVRGFQPQHF.